The present TCR beta chain was sequenced within a study of beta chain features in type 1 diabetes. V lost 1 base, J lost 7 bases, and 14 bases lay in between. This CDR3 region has 14 residues. Germline V gene sequence: CDR1 MNHNS, CDR2 SASEGT. Reverse transcribing all isolated RNA meant expressed TCRB transcripts were sequenced. Generated by immunoSEQ multiplex PCR, the TCRdb table keeps only in-frame clones and is missing some. This table has roughly 240,000 clones, approximately 25% appearing once. About this clone itself: What it binds is not known.

The authors took one heparinised blood draw, averaging approximately 0.12 L, from each donor. Whole-study findings and limits: For Type 1 diabetes patients, all four CD4+ subsets carried TCRB CDR3s that were moderately but significantly shorter. Naive, central memory and Treg TCRB repertoires seemed to resemble each other more closely in patients than they did in healthy donors. Although PCR might favor shorter templates, it would do so equally in patients and controls. Cells expressing TCR highly could be over-represented by cDNA sequencing.

Input material: naive CD4+ T cells from blood. The chain recombines TRBV6-1 with TRBJ2-7; D unresolved. The TCR was taken from a woman aged 25-40 years with type 1 diabetes. CDR3 coding DNA: TGTGCCAGCAGTGAAGTGCCTAGTTCTGAGGAGCAGTACTTC. Protein sequence: CASSEVPSSEEQYF.